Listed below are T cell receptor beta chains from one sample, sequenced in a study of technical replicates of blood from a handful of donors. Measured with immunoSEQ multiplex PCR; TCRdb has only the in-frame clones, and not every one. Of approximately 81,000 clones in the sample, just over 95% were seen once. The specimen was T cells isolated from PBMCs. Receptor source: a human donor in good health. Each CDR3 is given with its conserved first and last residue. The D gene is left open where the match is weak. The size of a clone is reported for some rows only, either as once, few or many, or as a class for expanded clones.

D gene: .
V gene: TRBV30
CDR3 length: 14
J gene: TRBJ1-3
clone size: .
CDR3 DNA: TGTGCCTGGACTCTGGACAGCTCTGGAAACACCATATATTTT
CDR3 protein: CAWTLDSSGNTIYF

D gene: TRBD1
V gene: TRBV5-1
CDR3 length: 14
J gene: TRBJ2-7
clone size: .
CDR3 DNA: TGCGCCAGCAGCTCAGGGGGCGCTGCCTACGAGCAGTACTTC
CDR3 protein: CASSSGGAAYEQYF

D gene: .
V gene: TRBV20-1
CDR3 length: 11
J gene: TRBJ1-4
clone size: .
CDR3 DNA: TGCAGTGCTAGAGTTATTGAAAAACTGTTTTTT
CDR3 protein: CSARVIEKLFF

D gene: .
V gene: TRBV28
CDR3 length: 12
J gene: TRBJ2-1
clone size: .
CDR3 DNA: TGTGCCAGCAGTTTACCGGGGAATGAGCAGTTCTTC
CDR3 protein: CASSLPGNEQFF

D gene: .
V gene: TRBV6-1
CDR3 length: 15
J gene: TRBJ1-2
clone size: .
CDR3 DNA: TGTGCCAGTAAAGGCGGGTCATACTCCTATATCGACTACACCTTC
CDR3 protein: CASKGGSYSYIDYTF

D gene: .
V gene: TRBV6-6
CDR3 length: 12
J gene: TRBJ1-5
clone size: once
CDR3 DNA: TGTGCCAGCAGTCATAGCAATCAGCCCCAGCATTTT
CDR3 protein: CASSHSNQPQHF

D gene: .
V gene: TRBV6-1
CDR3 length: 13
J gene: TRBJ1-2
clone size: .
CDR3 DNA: TGTGCCAGCAGATCCACAGGGAACTATGGCTACACCTTC
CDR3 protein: CASRSTGNYGYTF

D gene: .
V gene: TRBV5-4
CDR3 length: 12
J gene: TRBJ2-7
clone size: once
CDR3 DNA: TGTGCCAGCAGCTTGGCTGGGCCCGAGCAGTACTTC
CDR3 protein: CASSLAGPEQYF

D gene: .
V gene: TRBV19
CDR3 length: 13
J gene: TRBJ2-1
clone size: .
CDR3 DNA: TGTGCCAGTAGTACGACCGGGGACAATGAGCAGTTCTTC
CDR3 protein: CASSTTGDNEQFF

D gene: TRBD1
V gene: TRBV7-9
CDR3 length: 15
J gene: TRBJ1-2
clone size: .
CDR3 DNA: TGTGCCAGCAGCCCCGACAGGGTCCTTTACTATGGCTACACCTTC
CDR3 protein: CASSPDRVLYYGYTF

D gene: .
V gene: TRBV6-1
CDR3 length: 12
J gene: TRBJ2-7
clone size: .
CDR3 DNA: TGTGCCAGCAGTGAAACAGGCTACGAGCAGTACTTC
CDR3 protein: CASSETGYEQYF

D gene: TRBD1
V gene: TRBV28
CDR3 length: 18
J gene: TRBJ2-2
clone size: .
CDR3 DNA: TGTGCCAGCAGTTCCATCTACGGGACAGGGGAGAAGTCCGGGGAGCTGTTTTTT
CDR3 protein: CASSSIYGTGEKSGELFF

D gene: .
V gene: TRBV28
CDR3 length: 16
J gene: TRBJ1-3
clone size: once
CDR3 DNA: TGTGCCAGCAGTGAGCCTCAAAAGTTCTCTGGAAACACCATATATTTT
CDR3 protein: CASSEPQKFSGNTIYF

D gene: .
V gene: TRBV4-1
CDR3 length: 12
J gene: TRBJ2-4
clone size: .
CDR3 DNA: TGCGCCAGCAGCCATGCAGGGAACATTCAGTACTTC
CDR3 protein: CASSHAGNIQYF

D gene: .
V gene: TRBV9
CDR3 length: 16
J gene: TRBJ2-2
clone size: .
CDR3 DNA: TGTGCCAGCAGCGTAGCCCCAGGTGCTTCGACCGGGGAGCTGTTTTTT
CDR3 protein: CASSVAPGASTGELFF

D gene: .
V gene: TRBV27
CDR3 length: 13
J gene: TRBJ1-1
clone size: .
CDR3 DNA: TGTGCCAGCAGCCACGGGGGTCGCACTGAAGCTTTCTTT
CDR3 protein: CASSHGGRTEAFF

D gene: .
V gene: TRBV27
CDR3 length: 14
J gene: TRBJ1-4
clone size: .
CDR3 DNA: TGTGCCAGCAGATTCCTGTGGACAGATGAAAAACTGTTTTTT
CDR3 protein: CASRFLWTDEKLFF